This T cell receptor beta chain comes out of a study of T cell clonality in common variable immunodeficiency. The study's findings and limits: In common variable immunodeficiency, TCR beta chains reportedly carried fewer deletions and N-nucleotide insertions.

This clone was counted at least ten times. The antigen is undetermined. Coverage ceases 3 residues before the CDR3 finishes, and the germline J gene fills in the end. CDR3 length equals 16 residues. The V gene end was trimmed by 0 bases and the J gene end by 0 bases; junction bases not matched to a gene: 3. Germline lookup yields CDR1 KGHSH and CDR2 LQKENI. TCRdb keeps only in-frame clones here, not all; method: immunoSEQ multiplex PCR. The sample holds 15,000 to 20,000 clones, and no clone turns up only once. The clonotype was recovered from a human donor with common variable immunodeficiency. This chain connects TRBV18 to TRBJ2-5, with TRBD1 identical over 8 bases. Sequencing was performed on peripheral blood mononuclear cells. Partial CDR3 DNA: TGTGCCAGCTCACCACCCGGGACAGGTTACCAAGAGACC. It yields the protein CASSPPGTGYQET. The entire CDR3 is CASSPPGTGYQETQYF.